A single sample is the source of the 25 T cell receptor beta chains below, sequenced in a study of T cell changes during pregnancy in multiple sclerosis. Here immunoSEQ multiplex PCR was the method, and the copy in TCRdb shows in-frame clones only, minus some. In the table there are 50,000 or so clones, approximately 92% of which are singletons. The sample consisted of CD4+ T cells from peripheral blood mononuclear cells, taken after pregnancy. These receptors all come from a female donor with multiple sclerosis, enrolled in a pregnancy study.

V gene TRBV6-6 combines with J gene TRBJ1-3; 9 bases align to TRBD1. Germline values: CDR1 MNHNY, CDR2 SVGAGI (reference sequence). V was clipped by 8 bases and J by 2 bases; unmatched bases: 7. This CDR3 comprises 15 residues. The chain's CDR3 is CASGGTGKTGNTIYF. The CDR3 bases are TGTGCCAGCGGAGGGACAGGGAAGACTGGAAACACCATATATTTT.

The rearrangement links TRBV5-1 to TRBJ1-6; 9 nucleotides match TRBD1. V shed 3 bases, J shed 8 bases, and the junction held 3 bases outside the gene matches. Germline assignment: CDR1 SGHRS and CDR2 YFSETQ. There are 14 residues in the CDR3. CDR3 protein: CASSYRDRDSPLHF. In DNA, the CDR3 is TGCGCCAGCAGCTACCGGGACAGGGATTCACCCCTCCACTTT.

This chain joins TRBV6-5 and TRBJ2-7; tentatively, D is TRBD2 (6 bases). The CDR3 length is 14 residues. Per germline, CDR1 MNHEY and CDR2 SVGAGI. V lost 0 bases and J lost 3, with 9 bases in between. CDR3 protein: CASSYSTSNYEQYF. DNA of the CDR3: TGTGCCAGCAGTTACTCTACTAGCAACTACGAGCAGTACTTC.

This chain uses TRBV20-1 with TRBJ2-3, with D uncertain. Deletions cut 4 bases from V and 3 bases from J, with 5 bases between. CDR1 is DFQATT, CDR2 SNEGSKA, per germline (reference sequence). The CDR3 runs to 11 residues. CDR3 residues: CSATGTDTQYF. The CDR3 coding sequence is TGCAGTGCTACCGGGACAGATACGCAGTATTTT.

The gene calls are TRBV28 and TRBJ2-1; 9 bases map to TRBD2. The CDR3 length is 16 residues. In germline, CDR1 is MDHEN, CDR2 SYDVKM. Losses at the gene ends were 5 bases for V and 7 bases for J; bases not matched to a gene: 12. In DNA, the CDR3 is TGTGCCAGCAGTCCGTCCTCCAGCGGGAGGCGTAATGAGCAGTTCTTC. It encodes CASSPSSSGRRNEQFF.

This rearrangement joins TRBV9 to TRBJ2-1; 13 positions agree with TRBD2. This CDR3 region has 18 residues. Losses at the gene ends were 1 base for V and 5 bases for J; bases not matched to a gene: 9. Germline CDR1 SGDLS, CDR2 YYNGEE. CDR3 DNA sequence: TGTGCCAGCAGCGTATATTCAACTAGCGGGAGGGCCAACAATGAGCAGTTCTTC. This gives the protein CASSVYSTSGRANNEQFF. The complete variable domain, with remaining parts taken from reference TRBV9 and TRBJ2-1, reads DSGVTQTPKHLITATGQRVTLRCSPRSGDLSVYWYQQSLDQGLQFLIQYYNGEERAKGNILERFSAQQFPDLHSELNLSSLELGDSALYFCASSVYSTSGRANNEQFFGPGTRLTVL.

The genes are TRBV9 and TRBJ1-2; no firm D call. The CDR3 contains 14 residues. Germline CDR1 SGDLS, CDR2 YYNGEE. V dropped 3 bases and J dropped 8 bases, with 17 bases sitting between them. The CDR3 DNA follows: TGTGCCAGCAGCGGAGGAGGGAGGGAACGGGGCTACACCTTC. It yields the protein CASSGGGRERGYTF. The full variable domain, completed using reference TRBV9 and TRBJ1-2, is DSGVTQTPKHLITATGQRVTLRCSPRSGDLSVYWYQQSLDQGLQFLIQYYNGEERAKGNILERFSAQQFPDLHSELNLSSLELGDSALYFCASSGGGRERGYTFGSGTRLTVV.

The DNA of the CDR3 is TGTGCCAGCAGCCCAACCACCGGACTAGCGGGAGCCATAGATACGCAGTATTTT. It codes for CASSPTTGLAGAIDTQYF. The gene calls are TRBV14 and TRBJ2-3; 13 nucleotides agree with TRBD2. V lost 4 bases to trimming and J lost 5 bases; unmatched junction nucleotides: 12. Germline V CDR1 and CDR2: SGHDN, FVKESK. The length of the CDR3 is 18 residues.

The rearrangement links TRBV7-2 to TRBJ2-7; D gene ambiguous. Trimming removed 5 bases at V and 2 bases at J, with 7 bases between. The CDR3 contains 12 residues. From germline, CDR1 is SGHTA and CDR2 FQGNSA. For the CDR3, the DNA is TGTGCCAGCAGCGGTCCAGCCTACGAGCAGTACTTC. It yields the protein CASSGPAYEQYF.

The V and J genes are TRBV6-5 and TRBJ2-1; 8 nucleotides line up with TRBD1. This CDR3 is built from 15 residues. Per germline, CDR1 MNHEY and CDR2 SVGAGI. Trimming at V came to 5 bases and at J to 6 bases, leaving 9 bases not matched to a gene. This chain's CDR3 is CASSQKGTGPNEQFF. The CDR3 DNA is TGTGCCAGCAGTCAAAAAGGGACAGGACCCAATGAGCAGTTCTTC.

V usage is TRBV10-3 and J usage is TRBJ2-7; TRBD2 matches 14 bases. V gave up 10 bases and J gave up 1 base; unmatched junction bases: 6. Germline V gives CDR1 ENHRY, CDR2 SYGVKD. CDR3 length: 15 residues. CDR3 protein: CATWGLAGASYEQYF. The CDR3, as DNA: TGTGCCACCTGGGGACTAGCGGGAGCGTCCTACGAGCAGTACTTC.

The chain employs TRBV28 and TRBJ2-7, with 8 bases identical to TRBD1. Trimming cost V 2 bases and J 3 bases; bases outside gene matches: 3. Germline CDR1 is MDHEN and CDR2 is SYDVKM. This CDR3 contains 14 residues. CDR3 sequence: CASSLQQGVYEQYF. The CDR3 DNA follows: TGTGCCAGCAGTTTACAACAGGGGGTCTACGAGCAGTACTTC.

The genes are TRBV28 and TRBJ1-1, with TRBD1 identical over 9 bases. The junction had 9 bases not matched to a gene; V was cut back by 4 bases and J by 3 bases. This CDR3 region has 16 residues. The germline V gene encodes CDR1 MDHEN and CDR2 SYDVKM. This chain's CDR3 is CASSSYRGRMDTEAFF. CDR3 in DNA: TGTGCCAGCAGTTCATACAGGGGGCGGATGGACACTGAAGCTTTCTTT. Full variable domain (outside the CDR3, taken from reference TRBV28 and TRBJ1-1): DVKVTQSSRYLVKRTGEKVFLECVQDMDHENMFWYRQDPGLGLRLIYFSYDVKMKEKGDIPEGYSVSREKKERFSLILESASTNQTSMYLCASSSYRGRMDTEAFFGQGTRLTVV.

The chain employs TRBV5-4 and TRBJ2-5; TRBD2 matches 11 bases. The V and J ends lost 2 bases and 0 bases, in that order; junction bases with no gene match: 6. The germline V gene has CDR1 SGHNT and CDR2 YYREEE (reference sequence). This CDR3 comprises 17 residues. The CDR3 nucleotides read TGTGCCAGCAGCTTCCTAGCGGGAGGCCTGTACCAAGAGACCCAGTACTTC. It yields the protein CASSFLAGGLYQETQYF.

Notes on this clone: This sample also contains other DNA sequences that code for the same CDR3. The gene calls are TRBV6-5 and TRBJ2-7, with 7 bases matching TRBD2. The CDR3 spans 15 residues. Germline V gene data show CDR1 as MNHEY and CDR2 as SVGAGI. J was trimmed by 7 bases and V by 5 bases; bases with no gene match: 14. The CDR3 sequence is CASSPLSRRDYEQYF. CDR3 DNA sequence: TGTGCCAGCAGTCCCCTTTCTCGACGGGACTATGAGCAGTACTTC.

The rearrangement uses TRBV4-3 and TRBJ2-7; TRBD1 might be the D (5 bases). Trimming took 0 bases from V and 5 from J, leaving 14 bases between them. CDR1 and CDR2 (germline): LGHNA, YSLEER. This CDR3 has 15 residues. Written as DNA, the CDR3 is TGCGCCAGCAGCCAAGACTGGCAGGGAACGGACGAGCAGTACTTC. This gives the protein CASSQDWQGTDEQYF.

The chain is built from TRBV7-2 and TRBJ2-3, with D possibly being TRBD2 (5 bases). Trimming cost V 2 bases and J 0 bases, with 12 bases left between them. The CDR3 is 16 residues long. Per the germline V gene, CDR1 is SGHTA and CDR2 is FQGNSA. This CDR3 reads CASSLFVSGSTDTQYF. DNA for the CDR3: TGTGCCAGCAGCTTATTTGTATCGGGAAGCACAGATACGCAGTATTTT.

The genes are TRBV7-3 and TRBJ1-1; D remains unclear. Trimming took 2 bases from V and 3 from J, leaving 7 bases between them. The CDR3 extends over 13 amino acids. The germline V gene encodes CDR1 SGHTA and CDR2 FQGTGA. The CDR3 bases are TGTGCCAGCAGCTTACAGTCCTACACTGAAGCTTTCTTT. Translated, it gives CASSLQSYTEAFF.

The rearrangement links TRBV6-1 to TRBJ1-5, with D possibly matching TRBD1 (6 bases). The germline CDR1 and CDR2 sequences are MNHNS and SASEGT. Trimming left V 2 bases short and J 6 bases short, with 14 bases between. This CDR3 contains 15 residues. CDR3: CASSESGRGSQPQHF. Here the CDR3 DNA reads TGTGCCAGCAGTGAATCGGGTAGGGGGTCTCAGCCCCAGCATTTT.

CDR3 nucleotides: TGTGCCAGCAGTTACCAGGGGACAGGGGTGGGCACTGAAGCTTTCTTT. As protein: CASSYQGTGVGTEAFF. The gene calls are TRBV6-5 and TRBJ1-1, with 10 bases lining up with TRBD1. V was clipped by 2 bases and J by 4 bases; unmatched bases: 7. The length of the CDR3 is 16 residues. The germline V gene encodes CDR1 MNHEY and CDR2 SVGAGI.

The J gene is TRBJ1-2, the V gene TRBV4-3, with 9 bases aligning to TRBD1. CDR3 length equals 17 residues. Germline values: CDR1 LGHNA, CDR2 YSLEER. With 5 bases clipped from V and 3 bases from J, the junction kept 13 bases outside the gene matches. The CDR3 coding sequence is TGCGCCAGCAGCTTCCTTAATCCGGGACAGGGAGACTATGGCTACACCTTC. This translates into CASSFLNPGQGDYGYTF.

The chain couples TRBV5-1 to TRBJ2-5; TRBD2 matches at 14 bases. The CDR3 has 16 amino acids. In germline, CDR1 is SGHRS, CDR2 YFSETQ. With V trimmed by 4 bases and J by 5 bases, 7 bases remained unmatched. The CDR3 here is CASSPGLAGASETQYF. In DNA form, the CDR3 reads TGCGCCAGCAGCCCGGGACTAGCGGGAGCTTCTGAGACCCAGTACTTC.

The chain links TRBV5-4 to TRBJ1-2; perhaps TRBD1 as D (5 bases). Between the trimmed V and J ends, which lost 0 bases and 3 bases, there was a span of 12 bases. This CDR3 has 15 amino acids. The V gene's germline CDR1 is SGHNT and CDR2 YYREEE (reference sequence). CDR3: CASSLVGREDYGYTF. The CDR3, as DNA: TGTGCCAGCAGCTTGGTAGGCAGGGAAGACTATGGCTACACCTTC.

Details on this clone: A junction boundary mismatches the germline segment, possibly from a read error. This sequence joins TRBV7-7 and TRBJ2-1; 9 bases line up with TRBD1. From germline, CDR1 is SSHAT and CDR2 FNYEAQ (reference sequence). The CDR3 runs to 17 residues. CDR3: CASSPGTGRYLRDEQFF. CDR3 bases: TGTGCTAGCAGCCCTGGGACAGGGAGATACCTCCGGGATGAGCAGTTCTTC.

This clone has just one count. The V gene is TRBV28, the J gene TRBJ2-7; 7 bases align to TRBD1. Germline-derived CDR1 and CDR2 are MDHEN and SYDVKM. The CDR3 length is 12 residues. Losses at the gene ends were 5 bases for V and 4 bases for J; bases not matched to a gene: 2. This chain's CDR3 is CASSTGEYEQYF. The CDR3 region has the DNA TGTGCCAGCAGTACAGGGGAGTACGAGCAGTACTTC.